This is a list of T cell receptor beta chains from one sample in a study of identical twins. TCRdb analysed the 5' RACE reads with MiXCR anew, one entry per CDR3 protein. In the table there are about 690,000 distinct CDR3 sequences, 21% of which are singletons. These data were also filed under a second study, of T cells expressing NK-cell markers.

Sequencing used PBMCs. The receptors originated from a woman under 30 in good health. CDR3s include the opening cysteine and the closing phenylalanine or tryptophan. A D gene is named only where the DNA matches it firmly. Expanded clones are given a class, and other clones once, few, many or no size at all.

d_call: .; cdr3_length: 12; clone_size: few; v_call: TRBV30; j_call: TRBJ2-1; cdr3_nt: TGTGCCTGGACGATCCTGGGGGGTGAGCAGTTCTTC; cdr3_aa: CAWTILGGEQFF
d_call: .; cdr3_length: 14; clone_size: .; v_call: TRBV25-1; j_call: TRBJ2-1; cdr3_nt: TGTGCCAGCAAGGCTCTGGAGGCGAACAATGAGCAGTTCTTC; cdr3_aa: CASKALEANNEQFF
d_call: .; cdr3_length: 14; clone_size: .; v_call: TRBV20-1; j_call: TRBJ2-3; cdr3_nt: TGCAGTGCTCTTATAGCAACTAGCACAGATACGCAGTATTTT; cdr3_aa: CSALIATSTDTQYF
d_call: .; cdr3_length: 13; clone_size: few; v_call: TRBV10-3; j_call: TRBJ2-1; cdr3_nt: TGTGCCATCAGTGAGTCGATGATAAATGAGCAGTTCTTC; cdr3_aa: CAISESMINEQFF
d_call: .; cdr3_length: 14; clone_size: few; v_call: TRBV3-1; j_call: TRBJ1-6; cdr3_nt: TGTGCCAGCAGTACGGGACGGTCTAATTCACCCCTCCACTTT; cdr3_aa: CASSTGRSNSPLHF
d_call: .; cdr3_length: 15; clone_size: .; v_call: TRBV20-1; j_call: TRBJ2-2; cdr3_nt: TGCAGTGCTAGGTGGAGGGGCGCAAGTACCGGGGAGCTGTTTTTT; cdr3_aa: CSARWRGASTGELFF
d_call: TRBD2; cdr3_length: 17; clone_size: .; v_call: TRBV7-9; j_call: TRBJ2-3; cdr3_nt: TGTGCCAGCAGTTCATCAGCAGCGGGATTAAGCACAGATACGCAGTATTTT; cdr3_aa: CASSSSAAGLSTDTQYF
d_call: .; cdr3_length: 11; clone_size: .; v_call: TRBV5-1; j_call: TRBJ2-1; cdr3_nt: TGCGCCAGCAGCTTGGGACCCTTTAAGTTCTTC; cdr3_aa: CASSLGPFKFF
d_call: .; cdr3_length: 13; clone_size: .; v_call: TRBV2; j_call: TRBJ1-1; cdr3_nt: TGTGCCAGCAGTGAGGATAGTGACAATGAAGCTTTCTTT; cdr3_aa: CASSEDSDNEAFF
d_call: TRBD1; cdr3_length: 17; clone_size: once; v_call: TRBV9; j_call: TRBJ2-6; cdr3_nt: TGTGCCAGCAGCGTATGGGACAGACCCTCTGGGGCCAACGTCCTGACTTTC; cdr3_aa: CASSVWDRPSGANVLTF
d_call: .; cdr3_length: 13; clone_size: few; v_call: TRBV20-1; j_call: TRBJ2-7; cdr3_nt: TGCAGTGCATCCGACACCCACTCCTACGAGCAGTACTTC; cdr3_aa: CSASDTHSYEQYF
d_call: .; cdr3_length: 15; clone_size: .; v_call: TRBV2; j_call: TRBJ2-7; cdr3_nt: TGTGCCAGCAGTGCTCGTCAGACAGGATTAAGCGAGCAGTACTTC; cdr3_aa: CASSARQTGLSEQYF
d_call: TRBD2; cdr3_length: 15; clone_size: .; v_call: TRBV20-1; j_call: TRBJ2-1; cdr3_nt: TGCAGTGCTAGAGAAACCGGGACTAGCGGGAGGGCGAAGTCCTTC; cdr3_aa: CSARETGTSGRAKSF
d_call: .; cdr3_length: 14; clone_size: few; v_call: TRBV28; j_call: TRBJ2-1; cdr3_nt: TGTGCCAGCAGTCCCTTATATGGGACTAATGAGCAGTTCTTC; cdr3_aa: CASSPLYGTNEQFF
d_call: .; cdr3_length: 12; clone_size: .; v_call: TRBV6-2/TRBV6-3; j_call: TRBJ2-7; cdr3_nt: TGTGCCGCCAGCCAGCGGACCTACGAGCAGTACTTC; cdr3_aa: CAASQRTYEQYF
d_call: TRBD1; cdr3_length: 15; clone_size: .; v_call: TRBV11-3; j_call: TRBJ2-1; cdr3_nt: TGTGCCAGCAGCGCCGGGACAGGGGCTTACAATGAGCAGTTCTTC; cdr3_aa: CASSAGTGAYNEQFF
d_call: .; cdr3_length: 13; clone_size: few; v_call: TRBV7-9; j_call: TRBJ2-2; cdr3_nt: TGTGCCAGCAGCTTAGTGGGGACACGGGAGCTGTTTTTT; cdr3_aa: CASSLVGTRELFF
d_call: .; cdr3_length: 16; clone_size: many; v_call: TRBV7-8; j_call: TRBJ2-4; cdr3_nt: TGTGCCAGCAGCTTAAACTCCGTCCTAGCCAAAAACATTCAGTACTTC; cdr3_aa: CASSLNSVLAKNIQYF
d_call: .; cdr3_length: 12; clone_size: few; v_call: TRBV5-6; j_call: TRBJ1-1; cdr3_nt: TGTGCCAGCAGCTTACCGGGATCTGAAGCTTTCTTT; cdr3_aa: CASSLPGSEAFF
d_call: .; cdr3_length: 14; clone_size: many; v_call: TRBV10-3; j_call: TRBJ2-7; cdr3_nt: TGTGCCATCAGAAAACAGGGAAACTCCTACGAGCAGTACTTC; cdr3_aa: CAIRKQGNSYEQYF
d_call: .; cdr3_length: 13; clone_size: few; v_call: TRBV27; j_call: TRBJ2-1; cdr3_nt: TGTGCCAGCAACTATATGGGGAGCTATGAGCAGTTCTTC; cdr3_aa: CASNYMGSYEQFF
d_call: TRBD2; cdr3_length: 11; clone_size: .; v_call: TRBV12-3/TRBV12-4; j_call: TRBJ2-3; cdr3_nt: TGTGCCACGCGGCGGGGGAACACGCAGTATTTT; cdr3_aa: CATRRGNTQYF
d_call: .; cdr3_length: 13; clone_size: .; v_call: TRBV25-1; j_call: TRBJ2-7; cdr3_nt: TGTGCCAGCCTAAATTCCTCAGGGAGCGAGCAGTACTTC; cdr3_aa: CASLNSSGSEQYF
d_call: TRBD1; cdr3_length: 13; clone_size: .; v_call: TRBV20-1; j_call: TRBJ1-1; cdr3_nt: TGCAGTGCATTCACCGGACAGGCCATGGGAGCTTTCTTT; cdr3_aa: CSAFTGQAMGAFF
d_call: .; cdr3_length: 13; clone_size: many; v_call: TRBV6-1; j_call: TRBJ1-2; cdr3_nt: TGTGCCAGCATCAAAGGGGGGACCTATGGCTACACCTTC; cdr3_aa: CASIKGGTYGYTF
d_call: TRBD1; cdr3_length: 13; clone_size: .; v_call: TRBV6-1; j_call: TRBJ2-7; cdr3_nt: TGTGCCACCCATCGGACAGGGATCTACGAGCAGTACTTC; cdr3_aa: CATHRTGIYEQYF
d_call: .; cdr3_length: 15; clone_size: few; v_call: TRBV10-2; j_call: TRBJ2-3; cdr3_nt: TGCGCCAGCAGCCCCCGAGGAGACCGGGGAGATACGCAGTATTTT; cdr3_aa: CASSPRGDRGDTQYF
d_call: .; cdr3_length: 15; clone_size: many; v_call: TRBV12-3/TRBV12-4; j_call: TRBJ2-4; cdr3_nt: TGTGCCAGCAGTTCATACCGACTAGCCAAAAACATTCAGTACTTC; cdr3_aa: CASSSYRLAKNIQYF
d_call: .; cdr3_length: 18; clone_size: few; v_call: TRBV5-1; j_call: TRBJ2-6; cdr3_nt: TGCGCCAGCAGTTTGACTTCCAGTTTGGGCTCTGGGGCCAACGTCCTGACTTTC; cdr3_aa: CASSLTSSLGSGANVLTF
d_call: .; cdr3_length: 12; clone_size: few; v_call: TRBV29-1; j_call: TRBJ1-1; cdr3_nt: TGCAGCTCGGCAGGGACCAACACTGAAGCTTTCTTT; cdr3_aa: CSSAGTNTEAFF
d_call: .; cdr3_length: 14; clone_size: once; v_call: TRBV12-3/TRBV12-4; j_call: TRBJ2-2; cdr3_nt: TGTGCCAGCAGTTTAGTTTCCCCTTCCGGGGAGCTGTTTTTT; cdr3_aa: CASSLVSPSGELFF
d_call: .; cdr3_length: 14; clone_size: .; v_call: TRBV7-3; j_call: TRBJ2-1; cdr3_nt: TGTGCCAGCAGTTTCCAGGGCGCCGACAATGAGCAGTTCTTC; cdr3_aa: CASSFQGADNEQFF
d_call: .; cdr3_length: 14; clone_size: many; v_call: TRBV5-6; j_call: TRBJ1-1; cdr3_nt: TGTGCCAGCAGCTTGGAACACGGGAACACTGAAGCTTTCTTT; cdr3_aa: CASSLEHGNTEAFF
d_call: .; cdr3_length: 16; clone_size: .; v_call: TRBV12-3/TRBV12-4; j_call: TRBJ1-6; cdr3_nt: TGTGCCAGCAGCCCTACCACCGGGAGTCATAATTCACCCCTCCACTTT; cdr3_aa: CASSPTTGSHNSPLHF
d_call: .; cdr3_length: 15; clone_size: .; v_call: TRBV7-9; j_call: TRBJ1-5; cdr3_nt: TGTGCCAGCAGTCGGGCGGCGCGCTTCGCAGATACGCAGCATTTT; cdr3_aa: CASSRAARFADTQHF
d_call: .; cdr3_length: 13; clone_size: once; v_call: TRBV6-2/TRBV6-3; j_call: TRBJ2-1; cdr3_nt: TGTGCCAGCACAACCTACTCCTACAATGAGCAGTTCTTC; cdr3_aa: CASTTYSYNEQFF
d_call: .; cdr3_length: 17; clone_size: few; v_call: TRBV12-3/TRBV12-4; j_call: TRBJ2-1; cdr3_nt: TGTGCCAGCAGTTCTACCTCCGAGGGGGGGTATGACTATGAGCAGTTCTTC; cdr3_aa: CASSSTSEGGYDYEQFF
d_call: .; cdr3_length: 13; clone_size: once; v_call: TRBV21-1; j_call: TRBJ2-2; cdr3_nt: TGTGCGAAACGGACGGGGAACACCGGGGAGCTGTTTTTT; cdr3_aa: CAKRTGNTGELFF
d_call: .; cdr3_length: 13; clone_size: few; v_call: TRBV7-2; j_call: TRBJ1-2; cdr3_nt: TGTGCCAGCAGCCCAGTTGACACTTATGGCTACACCTTC; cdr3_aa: CASSPVDTYGYTF
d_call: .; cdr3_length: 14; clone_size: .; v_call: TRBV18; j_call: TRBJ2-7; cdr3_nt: TGTGCCAGCTCACCTCATGCCGAGAGCTACGAGCAGTACTTC; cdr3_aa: CASSPHAESYEQYF
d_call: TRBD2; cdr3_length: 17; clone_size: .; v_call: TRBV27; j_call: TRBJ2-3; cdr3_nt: TGTGCCAGCAGTCTCCTACTAGCGGGAGGCTATGCAGATACGCAGTATTTT; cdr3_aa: CASSLLLAGGYADTQYF
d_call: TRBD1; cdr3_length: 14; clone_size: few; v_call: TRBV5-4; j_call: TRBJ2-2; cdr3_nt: TGTGCCTACCAGACAGGGGAACACACCGGGGAGCTGTTTTTT; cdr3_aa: CAYQTGEHTGELFF
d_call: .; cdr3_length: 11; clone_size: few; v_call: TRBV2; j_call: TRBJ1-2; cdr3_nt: TGTGCCAGCCCACGGCTCTATGGCTACACCTTC; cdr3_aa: CASPRLYGYTF
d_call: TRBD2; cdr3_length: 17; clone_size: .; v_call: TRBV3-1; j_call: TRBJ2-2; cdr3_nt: TGTGCCAGCAGTGGACCCCTAGCGGGTAGTTTCACCGGGGAGCTGTTTTTT; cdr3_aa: CASSGPLAGSFTGELFF
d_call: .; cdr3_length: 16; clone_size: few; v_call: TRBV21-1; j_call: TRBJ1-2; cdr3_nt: TGTGCCAGCAGCAAAGGGAGGGACAACCCCAACTATGGCTACACCTTC; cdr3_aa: CASSKGRDNPNYGYTF
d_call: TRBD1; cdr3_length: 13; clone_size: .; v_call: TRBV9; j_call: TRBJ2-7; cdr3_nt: TGTGCCAGCAGCACACAGGGGGCGGGCGAGCAGTACTTC; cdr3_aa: CASSTQGAGEQYF
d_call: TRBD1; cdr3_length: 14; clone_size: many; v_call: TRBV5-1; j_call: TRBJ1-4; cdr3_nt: TGCGCCAGCAGCTTGGGGGACAGTAATGAAAAACTGTTTTTT; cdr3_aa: CASSLGDSNEKLFF